This TCR beta chain appears in the sequencing data of a study of blood T cell repertoires in COVID-19. Using immunoSEQ multiplex PCR, the repertoire was profiled, and TCRdb retains in-frame clones only, with some absent. This sample has about 230,000 clones, with more than 65% found just once. Input material: peripheral blood. The TCR sequence derives from an elderly woman with acute or convalescent COVID-19.

For the CDR3, the DNA is TGCGCCAGCAGCTTAGCCTTCAATGAGCAGTTCTTC. Translated: CASSLAFNEQFF. The J gene is TRBJ2-1, the V gene TRBV5-1; D call uncertain. The V end was cut by 2 bases, the J end by 6 bases, with 6 bases between. Germline CDR1 SGHRS, CDR2 YFSETQ. The CDR3 runs to 12 residues.